This is a list of T cell receptor beta chains from one sample in a study of blood T cells in healthy people across ages. One entry per CDR3 protein, called by TCRdb with MiXCR from the 5' RACE reads. The sample consists of hundreds of thousands of distinct CDR3 sequences, 40% to 50% of them appearing once. Sample: blood. Receptors originate from a man at least 80 years old in good health. Each CDR3 is given with its conserved first and last residue. The D gene is left open where the match is weak. Some rows have no size entry. The others give once, few or many, or a class for an expanded clone.

V: TRBV9; J: TRBJ2-1; D: .; length: 13; size: .; DNA: TGTGCCAGCAGCGTAGCTCTAGATGAACGGCAGTTCTTC; CDR3: CASSVALDERQFF
V: TRBV9; J: TRBJ2-3; D: .; length: 12; size: .; DNA: TGTGCCAGCAGCGTAGGACCTTATACGCAGTATTTT; CDR3: CASSVGPYTQYF
V: TRBV12-3/TRBV12-4; J: TRBJ1-5; D: TRBD1; length: 14; size: few; DNA: TGTGCCAGCAGACGGACAGGGGGCTATCAGCCCCAGCATTTT; CDR3: CASRRTGGYQPQHF
V: TRBV9; J: TRBJ2-3; D: .; length: 14; size: .; DNA: TGTGCCAGCAGCGCCCGGGGATTCACAGATACGCAGTATTTT; CDR3: CASSARGFTDTQYF
V: TRBV27; J: TRBJ2-1; D: .; length: 14; size: few; DNA: TGTGCCAGCAGCCAGAACAGAATACCCAATGAGCAGTTCTTC; CDR3: CASSQNRIPNEQFF
V: TRBV7-3; J: TRBJ2-1; D: TRBD2; length: 16; size: few; DNA: TGTGCCAGCAGCTCATATAGCGGGTCAGGGTACAATGAGCAGTTCTTC; CDR3: CASSSYSGSGYNEQFF
V: TRBV4-1; J: TRBJ1-4; D: .; length: 14; size: .; DNA: TGCGCCAGCACGCAGAAGGGTTTTGGGGAAAAACTGTTTTTT; CDR3: CASTQKGFGEKLFF
V: TRBV6-5; J: TRBJ1-5; D: TRBD1; length: 16; size: many; DNA: TGTGCCAGCAAAAGCGGGACAGGGGATAGCAATCAGCCCCAGCATTTT; CDR3: CASKSGTGDSNQPQHF
V: TRBV6-2/TRBV6-3; J: TRBJ2-5; D: .; length: 17; size: .; DNA: TGTGCCAGCAGTTACTCCCAGGTGGGGCTTATCGGAGAGACCCAGTACTTC; CDR3: CASSYSQVGLIGETQYF
V: TRBV20-1; J: TRBJ2-3; D: .; length: 12; size: few; DNA: TGCAGTGCTAGAGCCGGGGCGGGTACGCAGTATTTT; CDR3: CSARAGAGTQYF
V: TRBV4-2; J: TRBJ2-1; D: TRBD1; length: 15; size: few; DNA: TGTGCCAGCAGTTCCCCGGGACAGACCTACAATGAGCAGTTCTTC; CDR3: CASSSPGQTYNEQFF
V: TRBV20-1; J: TRBJ1-2; D: .; length: 13; size: .; DNA: TGCAGTGCCCGACAGATGGGGGCCTATGGCTACACCTTC; CDR3: CSARQMGAYGYTF
V: TRBV27; J: TRBJ2-5; D: .; length: 13; size: many; DNA: TGTGCCAGCAGTTTTGGCACTCAAGAGACCCAGTACTTC; CDR3: CASSFGTQETQYF
V: TRBV12-3/TRBV12-4; J: TRBJ1-2; D: .; length: 19; size: .; DNA: TGTGCCAGCAGTTTCCGTGGCCGGGACATCCAGGGACTCCTCTATGGCTACACCTTC; CDR3: CASSFRGRDIQGLLYGYTF
V: TRBV20-1; J: TRBJ1-5; D: TRBD1; length: 15; size: .; DNA: TGCAGTGCTAGTCGGGGACAGGGATCCGGTCAGCCCCAGCATTTT; CDR3: CSASRGQGSGQPQHF
V: TRBV9; J: TRBJ2-1; D: TRBD2; length: 17; size: few; DNA: TGTGCCAGCAGCGTGAGTAGCGGGGGAATACGAGACAATGAGCAGTTCTTC; CDR3: CASSVSSGGIRDNEQFF
V: TRBV18; J: TRBJ2-6; D: .; length: 17; size: few; DNA: TGTGCCAGCTCACCACGCCCAGCGGCGACTGGGGCCAACGTCCTGACTTTC; CDR3: CASSPRPAATGANVLTF
V: TRBV20-1; J: TRBJ2-7; D: .; length: 14; size: .; DNA: TGCAGTGCCCGGGACCTAGGTATGACCTACGAGCAGTACTTC; CDR3: CSARDLGMTYEQYF
V: TRBV12-3/TRBV12-4; J: TRBJ2-1; D: TRBD2; length: 16; size: few; DNA: TGTGCCAGCAGTTCGGGACTAGCGGGCTCCTACAATGAGCAGTTCTTC; CDR3: CASSSGLAGSYNEQFF
V: TRBV25-1; J: TRBJ2-7; D: TRBD1; length: 15; size: few; DNA: TGTGCCAGCACAGATCCAGGGACAGGGGCCTACGAGCAGTACTTC; CDR3: CASTDPGTGAYEQYF
V: TRBV9; J: TRBJ2-1; D: TRBD2; length: 16; size: .; DNA: TGTGCCAGCAGCGTAGCTCAGGGCGGGAGGGCACATGAGCAGTTCTTC; CDR3: CASSVAQGGRAHEQFF
V: TRBV7-2; J: TRBJ1-3; D: .; length: 15; size: .; DNA: TGTGCCAGCAACTTTGATCTGGCGGCTGGAAACACCATATATTTT; CDR3: CASNFDLAAGNTIYF
V: TRBV28; J: TRBJ1-2; D: .; length: 14; size: .; DNA: TGTGCCAGCACCCCGGGACAATTTAACTATGGCTACACCTTC; CDR3: CASTPGQFNYGYTF
V: TRBV29-1; J: TRBJ2-1; D: TRBD2; length: 13; size: many; DNA: TGCAGCGGGGGACTAGCGGGAGTCAATGAGCAGTTCTTC; CDR3: CSGGLAGVNEQFF
V: TRBV20-1; J: TRBJ2-7; D: TRBD1; length: 15; size: .; DNA: TGCAGTGCCAGAGAGAACAGGGGGGCCTCCTACGAGCAGTACTTC; CDR3: CSARENRGASYEQYF
V: TRBV13; J: TRBJ1-4; D: TRBD1; length: 13; size: .; DNA: TGTGCCAGCAGCCCCAACAGGGGCGGAAAACTGTTTTTT; CDR3: CASSPNRGGKLFF
V: TRBV7-2; J: TRBJ2-2; D: .; length: 13; size: .; DNA: TGTGCCAGCAGAGGAGTAGCGCCCGGGGAGCTGTTTTTT; CDR3: CASRGVAPGELFF
V: TRBV9; J: TRBJ2-3; D: .; length: 16; size: .; DNA: TGTGCCAGCAGCGTTGGGGGACCCCGCGGCACAGATACGCAGTATTTT; CDR3: CASSVGGPRGTDTQYF
V: TRBV6-2/TRBV6-3; J: TRBJ2-1; D: TRBD1; length: 15; size: few; DNA: TGTGCCACATTAAGGGTACAGGGGCAAACGAATGAGCAGTTCTTC; CDR3: CATLRVQGQTNEQFF
V: TRBV7-3; J: TRBJ1-1; D: .; length: 15; size: few; DNA: TGTGCCAGCAGCTTAAATTCGGGACCCCCCTACGAAGCTTTCTTT; CDR3: CASSLNSGPPYEAFF
V: TRBV11-1; J: TRBJ1-1; D: .; length: 14; size: .; DNA: TGTGCCAGCAGCCCCGACAGGTCAAACACTGAAGCTTTCTTT; CDR3: CASSPDRSNTEAFF
V: TRBV6-1; J: TRBJ2-7; D: TRBD2; length: 15; size: few; DNA: TGTGCCAGCAGTGAAGCTAGCAGCGGGGGATACGAGCAGTACTTC; CDR3: CASSEASSGGYEQYF
V: TRBV24-1; J: TRBJ2-7; D: .; length: 14; size: .; DNA: TGTGCCACCAGTAAAGGACCGGACTCCGACGAGCAGTACTTC; CDR3: CATSKGPDSDEQYF
V: TRBV15; J: TRBJ2-1; D: TRBD2; length: 18; size: many; DNA: TGTGCCACCAGCAGAGTAGGACTAGCGGGAGAAATAATCTATGAGCAGTTCTTC; CDR3: CATSRVGLAGEIIYEQFF
V: TRBV7-6; J: TRBJ1-2; D: TRBD1; length: 14; size: .; DNA: TGTGCCAGCAGCTTAGCCCGACAGGGCAGCGGCTACACCTTC; CDR3: CASSLARQGSGYTF
V: TRBV2; J: TRBJ2-3; D: .; length: 18; size: .; DNA: TGTGCCAGCAGTGAAGCGCGGTTCCTCCTAACTAGCACAGATACGCAGTATTTT; CDR3: CASSEARFLLTSTDTQYF
V: TRBV29-1; J: TRBJ2-1; D: .; length: 11; size: many; DNA: TGCAGCGTGGATTCCTTTGATGAGCAGTTCTTC; CDR3: CSVDSFDEQFF
V: TRBV3-1; J: TRBJ2-5; D: .; length: 14; size: once; DNA: TGTGCCAGCAGCCAAAGCGGGCAACAAGAGACCCAGTACTTC; CDR3: CASSQSGQQETQYF
V: TRBV20-1; J: TRBJ2-7; D: TRBD2; length: 16; size: few; DNA: TGCAGTGCTAGAGGGGACGGACTAGCGGGGGGTTACGAGCAGTACTTC; CDR3: CSARGDGLAGGYEQYF
V: TRBV25-1; J: TRBJ1-4; D: .; length: 16; size: .; DNA: TGTGCCAGCAGTGAACCACCGCAGGAGAGTAATGAAAAACTGTTTTTT; CDR3: CASSEPPQESNEKLFF
V: TRBV6-1; J: TRBJ2-1; D: TRBD2; length: 16; size: .; DNA: TGTGCCAGCAGTGTCAGACTAGCGGTGTACCAAGAGACCCAGTTCTTC; CDR3: CASSVRLAVYQETQFF
V: TRBV7-9; J: TRBJ2-5; D: .; length: 13; size: few; DNA: TGTGCCAGCAGCTTCTCTTCCCAAGAGACCCAGTACTTC; CDR3: CASSFSSQETQYF
V: TRBV28; J: TRBJ2-7; D: .; length: 16; size: .; DNA: TGTGCCAGCAGCACCCCTGTGGGGGCTTTGAACTACGAGCAGTACTTC; CDR3: CASSTPVGALNYEQYF
V: TRBV30; J: TRBJ2-7; D: TRBD2; length: 14; size: few; DNA: TGTGCCTGGGGGGGACTAGCGGGAAGCTACGAGCAGTACTTC; CDR3: CAWGGLAGSYEQYF
V: TRBV24-1; J: TRBJ1-2; D: .; length: 14; size: many; DNA: TGTGCCACCAGTGATTCCACCACCAGGCCTGGCTACACCTTC; CDR3: CATSDSTTRPGYTF
V: TRBV18; J: TRBJ2-3; D: .; length: 15; size: few; DNA: TGTGCCAGCTCGGGGGCAGGGACGTCCACAGATACGCAGTATTTT; CDR3: CASSGAGTSTDTQYF
V: TRBV20-1; J: TRBJ2-7; D: TRBD2; length: 14; size: few; DNA: TGCAGTGCTAGAGACGATGGGACTAGCTACGAGCAGTACTTC; CDR3: CSARDDGTSYEQYF
V: TRBV30; J: TRBJ2-1; D: TRBD1; length: 14; size: .; DNA: TGTGCCTGGAACCCGGGACAGGAGAACAATGAGCAGTTCTTC; CDR3: CAWNPGQENNEQFF